The 23 T cell receptor beta chains presented below share a single source sample, sequenced in a study of post-analysis software for immune sequencing data. Points from the study as a whole: Four or five TRBV segments occurring more often in patients than controls included TRBV5-6, TRBV5-1 and TRBV20-1.

Unique molecular identifiers tagged the TCR beta cDNA libraries. MiXCR was run by TCRdb on the PCR reads, yielding one entry per CDR3 protein. The sample shows approximately 630,000 distinct CDR3 sequences, approximately 60% of them seen only once. Their target antigens are unknown. Sample: blood. The source of these receptors is a girl aged 2-10 years with multiple sclerosis.

V is TRBV15 and J is TRBJ2-1; 9 bases are a match to TRBD2. Germline values: CDR1 LNHNV, CDR2 YYDKDF (reference sequence). The CDR3 loop spans 14 amino acids. Trimming at V came to 8 bases and at J to 8 bases, leaving 10 bases not matched to a gene. CDR3 residues: CATRYSSGSYEQFF. In DNA, the CDR3 is TGTGCCACCCGTTACAGTAGCGGGAGTTATGAGCAGTTCTTC.

The V and J genes are TRBV18 and TRBJ2-7; D tentatively reads TRBD1 or TRBD2 (5 bases each). V was trimmed by 3 bases and J by 1 base, leaving 19 bases between them. CDR1 and CDR2 from the germline V gene are KGHSH and LQKENI. CDR3 size: 17 residues. The CDR3 here is CASSPRRDPTGSYEQYF. Written as DNA, the CDR3 is TGTGCCAGCTCACCGCGTCGGGACCCAACGGGATCCTACGAGCAGTACTTC. Using reference TRBV18 and TRBJ2-7 for the parts outside the CDR3, the full variable domain is NAGVMQNPRHLVRRRGQEARLRCSPMKGHSHVYWYRQLPEEGLKFMVYLQKENIIDESGMPKERFSAEFPKEGPSILRIQQVVRGDSAAYFCASSPRRDPTGSYEQYFGPGTRLTVT.

Only a few counts were recorded for this clonotype. The V call is TRBV7-2, the J call TRBJ2-5; the D gene is possibly TRBD2 (5 bases). Germline V lookup: CDR1 SGHTA, CDR2 FQGNSA. Trimming removed 1 base at V and 1 base at J, with 7 bases between. CDR3 length equals 14 residues. CDR3 residues: CASSLGRAQETQYF. The CDR3 DNA is TGTGCCAGCAGCTTAGGGCGGGCCCAAGAGACCCAGTACTTC.

The rearrangement joins TRBV18 to TRBJ2-5, with 8 nucleotides matching TRBD2. The CDR3 sequence is 16 residues long. Losses at the gene ends were 2 bases for V and 2 bases for J; bases not matched to a gene: 7. Per germline, CDR1 KGHSH and CDR2 LQKENI. The CDR3 DNA is TGTGCCAGCTCACCAATGACGGGGGGGATACAAGAGACCCAGTACTTC. As protein: CASSPMTGGIQETQYF.

The V gene is TRBV6-6, the J gene TRBJ1-5, with a weak D call TRBD1 (5 bases). The V end was cut by 5 bases, the J end by 6 bases, with 14 bases between. Germline-derived CDR1 and CDR2 are MNHNY and SVGAGI (reference sequence). The CDR3 contains 14 residues. CDR3 protein: CASSQGEWGQPQHF. The CDR3 DNA sequence: TGTGCCAGCAGTCAAGGGGAGTGGGGTCAGCCCCAGCATTTT.

This clonotype was found a few times. This chain links TRBV7-2 with TRBJ2-4; D uncertain. V was clipped by 1 base and J by 7 bases, with 5 bases between them. CDR1 is SGHTA and CDR2 is FQGNSA in the germline V gene. The length of the CDR3 is 12 residues. In DNA form, the CDR3 reads TGTGCCAGCAGCTTAGGCCCCAACATTCAGTACTTC. Amino acid sequence: CASSLGPNIQYF.

The CDR3 spells CASTIVRGSNEQFF. The DNA of the CDR3 is TGTGCCAGCACCATCGTTAGGGGGAGCAATGAGCAGTTCTTC. The gene calls are TRBV7-2 and TRBJ2-1, with D perhaps matching TRBD1 (6 bases). The V end lost 7 bases, the J end lost 6 bases, and 16 bases lay between the germline ends. The CDR3 is made up of 14 amino acids. The germline V gene has CDR1 SGHTA and CDR2 FQGNSA.

The gene calls are TRBV20-1 and TRBJ2-3; 8 nucleotides agree with TRBD1. The CDR3 runs to 14 residues. V lost 6 bases and J lost 2; bases outside the gene matches: 7. Germline V gene sequence: CDR1 DFQATT, CDR2 SNEGSKA (reference sequence). CDR3 in DNA: TGCAGTGCCCACGCAGGGGGCGTCACAGATACGCAGTATTTT. This gives the protein CSAHAGGVTDTQYF.

The chain has TRBV24-1 and TRBJ2-5; tentative D call: TRBD1 (5 bases). CDR3 length: 13 residues. Germline V gene sequence: CDR1 KGHDR, CDR2 SFDVKD. The V gene lost 9 bases and the J gene lost 0 bases, with 10 bases spanning the gap. The CDR3 DNA follows: TGTGCCACCGGCAGGGCCCACCAAGAGACCCAGTACTTC. Encoded protein: CATGRAHQETQYF.

The V gene is TRBV5-1, the J gene TRBJ2-1; TRBD2 matches 10 bases. Matching the DNA end better, TRBJ2-7 makes the J call doubtful. The CDR3 totals 16 residues. CDR1 SGHRS and CDR2 YFSETQ come from the germline V gene. The CDR3, as DNA: TGCGCCAGCAGCTTAGGACTAGCGGTGTTTTCCTACGAGCAGTACTTC. Protein product: CASSLGLAVFSYEQYF.

V gene TRBV6-2 or TRBV6-3 combines with J gene TRBJ2-6; TRBD1 is a possible D gene (6 bases). Germline V gives CDR1 MNHEY, CDR2 SVGEGT. The V end was cut by 6 bases, the J end by 0 bases, with 9 bases between. This CDR3 region has 15 residues. CDR3 sequence reads: CASSGRGSGANVLTF. The CDR3 DNA follows: TGTGCCAGCAGCGGCAGGGGCTCTGGGGCCAACGTCCTGACTTTC.

The gene calls are TRBV4-3 and TRBJ2-5, with D tentatively TRBD1 (5 bases). CDR3 length equals 15 residues. The germline CDR1 and CDR2 sequences are LGHNA and YSLEER. V was pared by 1 base and J by 5 bases, with 14 bases between. The CDR3 sequence is CASSQGSGYRETQYF. The CDR3 DNA sequence: TGCGCCAGCAGCCAAGGTTCAGGGTACCGGGAGACCCAGTACTTC.

The chain is built from TRBV28 and TRBJ2-4; the D gene is possibly TRBD1 (6 bases). The J call could be wrong; TRBJ2-7 is a better fit for the DNA end. Germline lookup yields CDR1 MDHEN and CDR2 SYDVKM. This CDR3 spans 15 amino acids. The CDR3 bases are TGTGCCAGCAGTTTAGTCGGACAGCCATCCTACGAGCAGTACTTC. This gives the protein CASSLVGQPSYEQYF.

This clonotype appeared a few times. The V gene is TRBV12-3 or TRBV12-4, the J gene TRBJ2-3; D remains unclear. V was cut by 6 bases and J by 3 bases, with 10 bases left in between. The CDR3 consists of 13 residues. DNA for the CDR3: TGTGCCAGCAGATCACCCCCTACAGATACGCAGTATTTT. This codes for CASRSPPTDTQYF.

In this sample, this clonotype turned up a few times. The genes are TRBV5-1 and TRBJ2-7, with unresolved D. The CDR3 contains 14 residues. Germline values: CDR1 SGHRS, CDR2 YFSETQ. V lost 0 bases to trimming and J lost 2 bases, with 9 bases between them. The CDR3, as DNA: TGCGCCAGCAGCTTGGGGCAGGTCCCCTACGAGCAGTACTTC. Residues: CASSLGQVPYEQYF.

The chain combines TRBV5-1 with TRBJ2-1; possible D gene TRBD1, 5 bases. Trimming removed 2 bases at V and 8 bases at J, with 11 bases between. In germline, CDR1 is SGHRS, CDR2 YFSETQ. The CDR3 spans 13 residues. The DNA of the CDR3 is TGCGCCAGCAGCTTAACATGGGGCGATGAGCAGTTCTTC. Its protein product is CASSLTWGDEQFF.

The chain is built from TRBV7-2 and TRBJ2-3; D could derive from TRBD1 or TRBD2 (5 bases each). CDR3 size: 14 residues. Per germline, CDR1 SGHTA and CDR2 FQGNSA. Trimming cost V 3 bases and J 4 bases, with 11 bases left between them. CDR3 loop: CASSFEGRADTQYF. The CDR3 DNA reads as TGTGCCAGCAGCTTCGAGGGGCGTGCAGATACGCAGTATTTT.

The genes are TRBV29-1 and TRBJ2-7, with D unresolved. Germline-derived CDR1 and CDR2 are SQVTM and ANQGSEA. Deletions cut 4 bases from V and 0 bases from J, with 13 bases between. This CDR3 region has 14 residues. CDR3 sequence: CSVARAFPSYEQYF. The CDR3 DNA sequence: TGCAGCGTTGCGCGCGCCTTTCCCTCCTACGAGCAGTACTTC.

The chain couples TRBV7-2 to TRBJ2-1, with no clear D. Germline V gene sequence: CDR1 SGHTA, CDR2 FQGNSA. The germline V and J ends were trimmed by 1 base and 4 bases, with 8 bases remaining between them. The CDR3 sequence is 14 residues long. The CDR3 coding sequence is TGTGCCAGCAGCTTAGAGTCCACGTACAATGAGCAGTTCTTC. The encoded protein is CASSLESTYNEQFF.

The chain recombines TRBV20-1 with TRBJ2-1, with 9 bases lining up with TRBD2. The CDR3 runs 14 residues. Germline V CDR1 and CDR2: DFQATT, SNEGSKA (reference sequence). J was trimmed by 1 base and V by 7 bases; bases with no gene match: 5. CDR3 residues: CSVSGGFSYNEQFF. The CDR3 coding sequence is TGCAGTGTTAGCGGGGGATTTTCCTACAATGAGCAGTTCTTC.

The chain employs TRBV6-5 and TRBJ2-3; the D gene could be TRBD1 or TRBD2 (6 bases each). V shed 0 bases and J shed 0 bases, with 10 bases lying between them. Germline values: CDR1 MNHEY, CDR2 SVGAGI. The CDR3 loop spans 16 amino acids. CDR3 DNA sequence: TGTGCCAGCAGTTACTCGGGGGGCTTTAGCACAGATACGCAGTATTTT. This sequence encodes CASSYSGGFSTDTQYF.

In its sample, this clonotype was seen a few times. The CDR3 spells CASTHRGGLGYTF. CDR3 in DNA: TGTGCCAGTACCCACAGGGGAGGTCTTGGCTACACCTTC. The V gene is TRBV19, the J gene TRBJ1-2, with 7 positions matching TRBD1. V shed 7 bases, J shed 7 bases, and the junction held 9 bases outside the gene matches. The V gene's germline CDR1 is LNHDA and CDR2 SQIVND (reference sequence). The CDR3 is 13 amino acids.

The chain employs TRBV7-2 and TRBJ1-2, with 9 bases identical to TRBD1. Per germline, CDR1 SGHTA and CDR2 FQGNSA. V shed 5 bases and J 8 bases; nucleotides not matched to a gene: 12. This CDR3 is built from 15 residues. CDR3 residues: CASSPDNDRGAGYTF. In DNA form, the CDR3 reads TGTGCCAGCAGCCCCGATAACGACAGGGGGGCCGGCTACACCTTC.